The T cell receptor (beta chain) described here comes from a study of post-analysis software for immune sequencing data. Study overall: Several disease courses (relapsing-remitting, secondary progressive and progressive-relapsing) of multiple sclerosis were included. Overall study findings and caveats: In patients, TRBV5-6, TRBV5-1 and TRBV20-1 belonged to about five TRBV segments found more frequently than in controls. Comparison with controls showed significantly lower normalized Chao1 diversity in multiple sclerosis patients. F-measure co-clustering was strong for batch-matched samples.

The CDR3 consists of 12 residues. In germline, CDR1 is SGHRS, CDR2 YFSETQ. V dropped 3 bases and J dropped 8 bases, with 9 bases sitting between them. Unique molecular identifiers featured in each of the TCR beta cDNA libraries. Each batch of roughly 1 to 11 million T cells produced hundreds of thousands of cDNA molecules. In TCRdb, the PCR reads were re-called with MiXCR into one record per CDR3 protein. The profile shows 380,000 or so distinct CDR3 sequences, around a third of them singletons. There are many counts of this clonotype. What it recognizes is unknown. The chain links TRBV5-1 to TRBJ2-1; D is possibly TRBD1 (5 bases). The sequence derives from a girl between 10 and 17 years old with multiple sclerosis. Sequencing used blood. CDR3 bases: TGCGCCAGCAGCTCCCTAGGGGATGAGCAGTTCTTC. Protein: CASSSLGDEQFF.